This is a list of T cell receptor beta chains from one sample in a study of T cells in Graves' hyperthyroidism and ophthalmopathy. MiXCR, run by TCRdb on the multiplex PCR reads, gives a single entry per CDR3 protein. The sample includes some 360,000 distinct CDR3 sequences, approximately 18% of them seen just once. The specimen sequenced was blood. The receptor source for this set is a middle-aged woman with Graves' ophthalmopathy. Each CDR3 is given with its conserved first and last residue. The D gene is left open where the match is weak. Some rows mark clone size as missing; the rest say once, few, many or name a class of expanded clone.

V	size	J	D	CDR3	DNA
TRBV15	many	TRBJ2-4	NA	CATSREGWKLAKNIQYF	TGTGCCACCAGCAGAGAGGGATGGAAACTAGCCAAAAACATTCAGTACTTC
TRBV11-2	NA	TRBJ2-7	NA	CASSRGSNEQYF	TGTGCCAGCAGCCGGGGGAGCAACGAGCAGTACTTC
TRBV9	NA	TRBJ2-1	NA	CASTVSPQSSYNEQFF	TGTGCCAGCACAGTTTCACCCCAGAGCTCCTACAATGAGCAGTTCTTC
TRBV7-2	many	TRBJ1-5	NA	CASSADGNQPQHF	TGTGCCAGCAGCGCGGACGGCAATCAGCCCCAGCATTTT
TRBV11-2	NA	TRBJ2-7	TRBD2	CASRRGGGRGYEQYF	TGTGCCAGCAGGAGAGGGGGCGGGAGGGGCTACGAGCAGTACTTC
TRBV4-2	many	TRBJ2-7	TRBD2	CASSHSTSGSSYEQYF	TGTGCCAGCAGCCATTCGACTAGCGGGAGTTCCTACGAGCAGTACTTC
TRBV7-3	many	TRBJ2-5	TRBD2	CASSLRRIAGSAETQYF	TGTGCCAGCAGCTTAAGGAGGATAGCGGGATCTGCGGAGACCCAGTACTTC
TRBV19	once	TRBJ2-5	NA	CASWREAVTQETQYF	TGTGCCAGTTGGAGGGAGGCAGTAACGCAAGAGACCCAGTACTTC
TRBV7-6	many	TRBJ2-7	TRBD2	CASSQPLGGSYEQYF	TGTGCCAGCAGCCAACCACTGGGCGGGAGCTACGAGCAGTACTTC
TRBV30	many	TRBJ1-5	TRBD1	CAWAGQPNQPQHF	TGTGCCTGGGCGGGACAGCCTAATCAGCCCCAGCATTTT
TRBV20-1	many	TRBJ2-5	NA	CSARPYRRSQETQYF	TGCAGTGCTAGACCATACCGGAGGTCACAAGAGACCCAGTACTTC
TRBV20-1	NA	TRBJ1-3	NA	CSAPDRSSGNTIYF	TGCAGTGCCCCCGACAGGAGCTCTGGAAACACCATATATTTT
TRBV28	many	TRBJ2-2	NA	CASSTLDTGSGELFF	TGTGCCAGCAGTACCCTTGATACAGGTAGCGGGGAGCTGTTTTTT
TRBV5-6	many	TRBJ1-5	NA	CASSFLGGRGGQPQHF	TGTGCCAGCAGCTTCCTCGGCGGCAGGGGTGGTCAGCCCCAGCATTTT
TRBV28	many	TRBJ1-5	NA	CASSPGRRGNQPQHF	TGTGCCAGCAGTCCAGGGAGGAGAGGCAATCAGCCCCAGCATTTT
TRBV28	NA	TRBJ2-5	NA	CASSPIVTGKETQYF	TGTGCCAGCAGCCCTATAGTGACAGGAAAAGAGACCCAGTACTTC
TRBV6-2/TRBV6-3	NA	TRBJ1-1	TRBD1	CASSSRGRQAFF	TGTGCCAGCAGTTCCAGGGGGCGGCAGGCTTTCTTT
TRBV6-2/TRBV6-3	many	TRBJ2-7	NA	CASRSGGVSSYEQYF	TGTGCCAGCAGGTCTGGCGGGGTGAGCTCCTACGAGCAGTACTTC
TRBV7-9	NA	TRBJ2-5	NA	CASSRTAFQETQYF	TGTGCCAGCAGCCGGACAGCCTTCCAAGAGACCCAGTACTTC
TRBV6-1	many	TRBJ1-5	NA	CASRMDHNQPQHF	TGTGCCAGCAGGATGGACCACAATCAGCCCCAGCATTTT
TRBV20-1	many	TRBJ2-7	TRBD1	CSARAGTGDYEQYF	TGCAGTGCTAGAGCCGGGACAGGAGACTACGAGCAGTACTTC
TRBV29-1	few	TRBJ2-2	NA	CSVRGITGELFF	TGCAGCGTTCGGGGGATCACCGGGGAGCTGTTTTTT
TRBV28	many	TRBJ2-7	NA	CASSLSPSEQYF	TGTGCCAGCAGTTTAAGCCCCTCCGAGCAGTACTTC
TRBV9	NA	TRBJ2-7	NA	CASSVEVFSYEQYF	TGTGCCAGCAGCGTAGAGGTGTTCTCCTACGAGCAGTACTTC
TRBV19	many	TRBJ2-2	NA	CASRREAPGELFF	TGTGCCAGTAGGAGGGAGGCCCCCGGGGAGCTGTTTTTT
TRBV6-5	NA	TRBJ2-7	TRBD1	CASSYLEPGQGDYEQYF	TGTGCCAGCAGTTACTTAGAACCGGGACAGGGAGACTACGAGCAGTACTTC
TRBV20-1	many	TRBJ2-4	NA	CSAISGGAKNIQYF	TGCAGTGCTATAAGTGGAGGAGCCAAAAACATTCAGTACTTC
TRBV6-2/TRBV6-3	many	TRBJ2-3	NA	CASSYTYDSTDTQYF	TGTGCCAGCAGTTACACCTATGACAGCACAGATACGCAGTATTTT
TRBV4-3	NA	TRBJ2-3	NA	CASSQEEFRTDTQYF	TGCGCCAGCAGCCAAGAAGAGTTTCGCACAGATACGCAGTATTTT
TRBV6-2/TRBV6-3	many	TRBJ1-5	NA	CASSYTGNNQPQHF	TGTGCCAGCAGTTACACAGGAAACAATCAGCCCCAGCATTTT
TRBV6-1	many	TRBJ2-5	NA	CASSVGRGAETQYF	TGTGCCAGCAGTGTAGGTAGGGGCGCGGAGACCCAGTACTTC
TRBV28	many	TRBJ2-7	NA	CASSYTSETDYYEQYF	TGTGCCAGCAGTTACACTTCCGAGACAGACTACTACGAGCAGTACTTC
TRBV30	many	TRBJ1-5	TRBD1	CASGQGDQPQHF	TGTGCCAGCGGACAGGGTGATCAGCCCCAGCATTTT
TRBV10-3	many	TRBJ2-5	NA	CAIGWGGGGETQYF	TGTGCCATCGGCTGGGGGGGCGGGGGAGAGACCCAGTACTTC
TRBV30	few	TRBJ2-5	NA	CAWSPKLARGRETQYF	TGTGCCTGGAGTCCTAAGTTGGCGCGCGGCAGAGAGACCCAGTACTTC
TRBV12-3/TRBV12-4	NA	TRBJ1-3	NA	CAISGRNTIYF	TGTGCCATCAGTGGAAGAAACACCATATATTTT
TRBV19	few	TRBJ2-6	NA	CASSLMPGHTVTGANVLTF	TGTGCCAGTAGTTTAATGCCGGGACATACTGTCACTGGGGCCAACGTCCTGACTTTC
TRBV28	many	TRBJ2-7	NA	CASSLGWGGSYEQYF	TGTGCCAGCAGTTTAGGTTGGGGCGGGTCCTACGAGCAGTACTTC
TRBV28	many	TRBJ2-5	TRBD2	CASSPGTSVSAQETQYF	TGTGCCAGCAGTCCCGGGACTAGCGTTTCCGCTCAAGAGACCCAGTACTTC
TRBV2	many	TRBJ2-7	NA	CASMGTGSTKIEQYF	TGTGCCAGCATGGGAACCGGGAGCACCAAGATCGAGCAGTACTTC
TRBV7-9	many	TRBJ1-1	TRBD1	CASSLGQAGIEAFF	TGTGCCAGCAGCTTGGGACAGGCAGGCATTGAAGCTTTCTTT
TRBV10-2	few	TRBJ1-2	NA	CASSGDYGYTF	TGCGCCAGCAGCGGGGACTATGGCTACACCTTC
TRBV30	NA	TRBJ1-2	TRBD1	CAWSGWTGGGYTF	TGTGCCTGGAGTGGGTGGACAGGGGGTGGCTACACCTTC
TRBV5-4	many	TRBJ1-1	NA	CASRIQGRNTEAFF	TGTGCCAGCAGGATACAGGGTCGGAACACTGAAGCTTTCTTT
TRBV20-1	many	TRBJ1-2	NA	CSASRGFQSYGYTF	TGCAGTGCTAGCCGAGGGTTTCAGAGCTATGGCTACACCTTC
TRBV29-1	NA	TRBJ2-7	NA	CSVGLMDGYEQYF	TGCAGCGTTGGCTTAATGGATGGATACGAGCAGTACTTC